The 5 T cell receptor beta chains below come from one sample, sequenced in a study of OX40 agonist ivuxolimab in advanced cancers. Sequencing used immunoSEQ multiplex PCR; TCRdb keeps in-frame clones, though not all of them. The repertoire holds about 92,000 clones, with about four fifths as singletons. Sequenced here: CD4+ or CD8+ T cells sorted from blood, sampled in a trial of the OX40 agonist ivuxolimab. These TCRs come from an adult with an advanced solid tumor such as melanoma, head and neck, liver or kidney cancer.

The rearrangement uses TRBV6-1 and TRBJ1-5; TRBD1 might be the D (5 bases). V dropped 0 bases and J dropped 11 bases, with 14 bases sitting between them. This CDR3 region has 14 residues. From germline, CDR1 is MNHNS and CDR2 SASEGT. CDR3 residues: CASSEAGTGRTQHF. CDR3 coding DNA: TGTGCCAGCAGTGAAGCGGGGACCGGTCGGACCCAGCATTTT.

Worth noting for this clone: One end of the junction does not line up with germline, which may come from a read error. The J gene is TRBJ1-2, the V gene TRBV6-1, with D hard to call. The CDR3 runs 9 residues. Looked up from germline, CDR1 is MNHNS and CDR2 is SASEGT. CDR3 protein: CASSELSLF. The CDR3 nucleotides are TGTGCCAGCAGTGAATTATCCCTCTTC.

The chain uses TRBV15 and TRBJ1-5, with TRBD1 identical over 8 bases. CDR1 and CDR2 (germline): LNHNV, YYDKDF (reference sequence). The V and J ends lost 4 bases and 2 bases, in that order; junction bases with no gene match: 4. CDR3 length equals 15 residues. CDR3 protein: CATSTGGRGNQPQHF. In DNA, the CDR3 is TGTGCCACCAGCACAGGGGGCAGGGGCAATCAGCCCCAGCATTTT.

The chain joins TRBV11-3 to TRBJ2-2, with TRBD2 as a possible D gene (6 bases). Trimming stripped 6 bases from V and 2 bases from J, with 22 bases between. Germline CDR1 and CDR2: SGHNT and YENEEA. This CDR3 comprises 18 residues. The CDR3 region is CASRPPDGRGRNTGELFF. The CDR3 nucleotides are TGTGCCAGCAGGCCCCCCGACGGCCGGGGGAGAAACACCGGGGAGCTGTTTTTT.

This chain links TRBV5-6 with TRBJ1-2; D remains ambiguous. The V gene's germline CDR1 is SGHDT and CDR2 YYEEEE. Trimming took 0 bases from V and 7 from J, leaving 7 bases between them. The CDR3 length is 12 residues. This chain's CDR3 is CASSLAIGGYTF. The CDR3 coding sequence is TGTGCCAGCAGCTTGGCGATTGGTGGCTACACCTTC.